One and the same sample provided the 3 T cell receptor beta chains below, sequenced in a study of OX40 agonist ivuxolimab in advanced cancers. Using immunoSEQ multiplex PCR, the repertoire was profiled, and TCRdb retains in-frame clones only, with some absent. The sample holds 75,000 to 100,000 clones; around 90% are singletons and the top ten take around 0.3%. Sample: CD4+ or CD8+ T cells sorted from blood, taken in a trial of the OX40 agonist ivuxolimab. These receptors came from an adult with an advanced solid tumor such as melanoma, head and neck, liver or kidney cancer.

The chain recombines TRBV7-9 with TRBJ1-1, with D possibly being TRBD1 (5 bases). The CDR3 is made up of 12 amino acids. The germline CDR1 and CDR2 sequences are SEHNR and FQNEAQ (reference sequence). V shed 5 bases and J shed 6 bases, with 10 bases lying between them. Here the CDR3 DNA reads TGTGCCAGCAGCAGACGAGGGGCTGAAGCTTTCTTT. Translation: CASSRRGAEAFF.

In this sample, this clone turned up once. The chain couples TRBV30 to TRBJ1-3; a weak D match, TRBD1 (5 bases). CDR1 GTSNPN and CDR2 SVGIG come from the germline V gene (reference sequence). This CDR3 contains 14 residues. Trimming pared 5 bases from V and 0 bases from J, leaving 11 bases between. This CDR3 is CAWVRVTSGNTIYF. Here the CDR3 DNA reads TGTGCCTGGGTCAGGGTGACCTCTGGAAACACCATATATTTT.

The chain links TRBV11-2 to TRBJ1-4; 7 bases map to TRBD1. The germline V gene has CDR1 SGHAT and CDR2 FQNNGV. V gave up 6 bases and J gave up 7 bases; unmatched junction bases: 14. CDR3 size: 16 residues. CDR3 in DNA: TGTGCCAGCAGACCGACAGGGAATACGTTCGGTGAAAAACTGTTTTTT. This sequence encodes CASRPTGNTFGEKLFF.